These 29 T cell receptor beta chains were all obtained from the same sample, sequenced in a study of blood T cell repertoires in COVID-19. Sequencing used immunoSEQ multiplex PCR; TCRdb keeps in-frame clones, though not all of them. This table has 150,000 to 200,000 clones, under 95% appearing once. The sample was peripheral blood. Receptor source: a man aged 55 to 70 with active or convalescent COVID-19.

This clone appeared a single time. This chain connects TRBV19 to TRBJ2-1; D possibly corresponds to TRBD2 (5 bases). The ends were cut back, 4 bases at V and 2 bases at J, with 12 bases in the middle. The length of the CDR3 is 15 residues. Germline V gene data show CDR1 as LNHDA and CDR2 as SQIVND (reference sequence). CDR3 nucleotide sequence: TGTGCCAGTAGTACAGCGGTCACCACCTACAATGAGCAGTTCTTC. This codes for CASSTAVTTYNEQFF. Using reference TRBV19 and TRBJ2-1 for the parts outside the CDR3, the full variable domain is DGGITQSPKYLFRKEGQNVTLSCEQNLNHDAMYWYRQDPGQGLRLIYYSQIVNDFQKGDIAEGYSVSREKKESFPLTVTSAQKNPTAFYLCASSTAVTTYNEQFFGPGTRLTVL.

The chain couples TRBV19 to TRBJ2-3; 11 nucleotides agree with TRBD2. Germline V gene lookup returns CDR1 LNHDA and CDR2 SQIVND (reference sequence). V lost 8 bases, J lost 3 bases, and 1 base stayed unmatched. This CDR3 region has 13 residues. CDR3 sequence (DNA): TGTGCCAGTCGACTAGCGGGAACAGATACGCAGTATTTT. Protein sequence: CASRLAGTDTQYF.

Only one count was recorded for this clone. The rearrangement joins TRBV29-1 to TRBJ1-5; no reliable D call. Germline lookup yields CDR1 SQVTM and CDR2 ANQGSEA. V gave up 4 bases and J gave up 4 bases, with 11 bases separating them. The CDR3 loop spans 13 amino acids. The CDR3 DNA reads TGCAGCGTTGGTGCCGGAGCTAATCAGCCCCAGCATTTT. This translates into CSVGAGANQPQHF.

The rearrangement uses TRBV28 and TRBJ2-3; the match to TRBD1 covers 7 bases. J gave up 5 bases and V 8 bases, and 10 bases lay outside the gene matches. From germline, CDR1 is MDHEN and CDR2 SYDVKM. This CDR3 spans 14 amino acids. The CDR3 region has the DNA TGTGCCAGCGGGTCAGGGGGAGCGGTAGATACGCAGTATTTT. Translation: CASGSGGAVDTQYF.

The chain employs TRBV6-2 or TRBV6-3 and TRBJ2-3, with D hard to call. Germline lookup yields CDR1 MNHEY and CDR2 SVGEGT. The V end lost 4 bases, the J end lost 2 bases, and 10 bases lay between the germline ends. The CDR3 sequence is 14 residues long. CDR3 coding DNA: TGTGCCAGCAGTTTCAGGTACCCCACAGATACGCAGTATTTT. Its translation is CASSFRYPTDTQYF.

The V call is TRBV7-9, the J call TRBJ1-1; 8 bases match TRBD1. The V segment lost 5 bases and the J segment 8 bases; nucleotides outside the gene matches: 10. CDR3 length: 14 amino acids. Per germline, CDR1 SEHNR and CDR2 FQNEAQ (reference sequence). The CDR3 region has the DNA TGTGCCAGCAGCCCATCTTGGACAGGGCCCGAAGCTTTCTTT. Its translation is CASSPSWTGPEAFF.

The gene calls are TRBV5-4 and TRBJ2-5; 11 bases agree with TRBD2. CDR1 and CDR2 (germline): SGHNT, YYREEE (reference sequence). Germline trimming cut 5 bases from V and 1 base from J; bases unmatched to any gene: 10. The CDR3 sequence is 17 residues long. The CDR3 sequence is CASSPNQLAGAQETQYF. The CDR3 DNA is TGTGCCAGCAGTCCAAACCAACTAGCGGGGGCCCAAGAGACCCAGTACTTC.

The V gene is TRBV6-5, the J gene TRBJ1-2; 7 nucleotides align to TRBD1. The V segment lost 8 bases and the J segment 3 bases; nucleotides outside the gene matches: 12. Germline CDR1 reads MNHEY; CDR2 reads SVGAGI. The CDR3 is 15 amino acids. The chain's CDR3 is CASGGRQGKDYGYTF. In DNA, the CDR3 is TGTGCCAGCGGAGGGAGACAGGGAAAGGACTATGGCTACACCTTC.

The chain combines TRBV6-5 with TRBJ2-1, with a weak D call TRBD2 (6 bases). Trimming cost V 6 bases and J 1 base, with 13 bases left between them. The CDR3 has 15 amino acids. Germline V CDR1 and CDR2: MNHEY, SVGAGI. Here the CDR3 reads CASRPPGLSYNEQFF. CDR3 sequence (DNA): TGTGCCAGCAGACCCCCGGGACTTTCCTACAATGAGCAGTTCTTC.

CDR3 sequence reads: CATSDGGDSSEAFF. CDR3 DNA: TGTGCCACCAGTGATGGCGGGGATAGCTCCGAAGCTTTCTTT. The rearrangement uses TRBV24-1 and TRBJ1-1; no firm D call. The V gene lost 3 bases and the J gene lost 8 bases, with 15 bases spanning the gap. Looked up from germline, CDR1 is KGHDR and CDR2 is SFDVKD. CDR3 size: 14 residues.

This chain connects TRBV12-3 or TRBV12-4 to TRBJ1-5, with D possibly matching TRBD1 (6 bases). V lost 5 bases to trimming and J lost 4 bases, with 9 bases between them. The CDR3 extends over 13 amino acids. Here the CDR3 reads CASSIQGNQPQHF. The CDR3 coding sequence is TGTGCCAGCAGTATACAGGGTAATCAGCCCCAGCATTTT.

The chain combines TRBV7-2 with TRBJ1-2; 7 bases are shared with TRBD1. CDR1 and CDR2 from the germline V gene are SGHTA and FQGNSA. This CDR3 is built from 15 residues. V lost 1 base and J lost 2; bases outside the gene matches: 4. The CDR3: CASSLVGTVNYGYTF. For the CDR3, the DNA is TGTGCCAGCAGCTTAGTCGGGACAGTAAACTATGGCTACACCTTC.

This chain links TRBV10-3 with TRBJ1-2; 10 nucleotides agree with TRBD1. Germline CDR1 and CDR2: ENHRY and SYGVKD. Trimming cost V 3 bases and J 3 bases; bases outside gene matches: 10. CDR3 size: 17 residues. This CDR3 is CAISDPATGQGDYGYTF. The CDR3 DNA follows: TGTGCCATCAGTGATCCCGCCACCGGACAGGGGGACTATGGCTACACCTTC.

Only one count was recorded for this clone. The genes are TRBV6-2 or TRBV6-3 and TRBJ1-5; D is uncertain. The CDR3 loop spans 16 amino acids. Germline assignment: CDR1 MNHEY and CDR2 SVGEGT. V gave up 2 bases and J gave up 3 bases, with 14 bases separating them. CDR3 bases: TGTGCCAGCAGTTACGGTGGTGCGCCCCCCAATCAGCCCCAGCATTTT. Protein: CASSYGGAPPNQPQHF.

This sequence joins TRBV5-1 and TRBJ2-1; 8 bases align to TRBD2. CDR1 is SGHRS and CDR2 is YFSETQ in the germline V gene. The CDR3 contains 14 residues. Losses at the gene ends were 2 bases for V and 4 bases for J; bases not matched to a gene: 2. The CDR3 here is CASSLAGVYNEQFF. CDR3 bases: TGCGCCAGCAGCTTAGCGGGGGTATACAATGAGCAGTTCTTC.

The rearrangement links TRBV15 to TRBJ2-1; 9 nucleotides match TRBD2. Germline-derived CDR1 and CDR2 are LNHNV and YYDKDF (reference sequence). The J segment lost 4 bases and the V segment lost 1 base, leaving 5 bases of the junction unmatched. This CDR3 has 16 residues. The CDR3 protein is CATSRGRLADYNEQFF. The CDR3, as DNA: TGTGCCACCAGCAGAGGGAGACTAGCGGATTACAATGAGCAGTTCTTC. Using reference TRBV15 and TRBJ2-1 for the parts outside the CDR3, the full variable domain is DAMVIQNPRYQVTQFGKPVTLSCSQTLNHNVMYWYQQKSSQAPKLLFHYYDKDFNNEADTPDNFQSRRPNTSFCFLDIRSPGLGDTAMYLCATSRGRLADYNEQFFGPGTRLTVL.

This clone was found a few times. The V and J genes are TRBV6-5 and TRBJ2-7; TRBD2 agrees at 8 bases. The CDR3 covers 15 residues. Trimming removed 2 bases from V and 0 bases from J; junction bases left unmatched: 3. Germline CDR1 and CDR2: MNHEY and SVGAGI. The CDR3 coding sequence is TGTGCCAGCAGTTACAGCGGGGGACCCTCCTACGAGCAGTACTTC. Amino acid sequence: CASSYSGGPSYEQYF.

This clone was counted a single time. The rearrangement uses TRBV10-3 and TRBJ1-1, with D perhaps matching TRBD1 (5 bases). The V end lost 5 bases, the J end lost 1 base, and 8 bases lay between the germline ends. Germline CDR1 and CDR2: ENHRY and SYGVKD. The CDR3 is made up of 13 amino acids. CDR3 in amino acids: CAISWGENTEAFF. DNA of the CDR3: TGTGCCATCAGTTGGGGCGAGAACACTGAAGCTTTCTTT.

CDR3 protein: CASRGTGTYNEQFF. CDR3 coding DNA: TGTGCCAGCAGGGGGACAGGGACGTACAATGAGCAGTTCTTC. V is TRBV2 and J is TRBJ2-1; 9 nucleotides line up with TRBD1. CDR1 and CDR2 (germline): SNHLY, FYNNEI. The CDR3 runs to 14 residues. Germline trimming cut 6 bases from V and 4 bases from J; bases unmatched to any gene: 4.

V and J are TRBV7-9 and TRBJ2-5; D is uncertain. The CDR3 totals 13 residues. V shed 1 base and J shed 5 bases, with 8 bases lying between them. CDR1 and CDR2 (germline): SEHNR, FQNEAQ (reference sequence). In nucleotides, the CDR3 is TGTGCCAGCAGCTTAGGTCCCGAGGAGACCCAGTACTTC. This sequence encodes CASSLGPEETQYF.

The rearrangement joins TRBV5-1 to TRBJ1-1; D might be TRBD1 (6 bases). Germline V lookup: CDR1 SGHRS, CDR2 YFSETQ. The CDR3 extends over 14 amino acids. V was trimmed by 4 bases and J by 4 bases, leaving 14 bases between them. For the CDR3, the DNA is TGCGCCAGCAGCACCCAGGGGCGTGCCACTGAAGCTTTCTTT. This translates into CASSTQGRATEAFF.

CDR3 residues: CASSIETGDQPQHF. CDR3 in DNA: TGTGCCAGTAGTATAGAAACAGGGGATCAGCCCCAGCATTTT. The V gene is TRBV19, the J gene TRBJ1-5, with 7 bases identical to TRBD1. The length of the CDR3 is 14 residues. V shed 0 bases and J 5 bases; nucleotides not matched to a gene: 1. Germline V gene sequence: CDR1 LNHDA, CDR2 SQIVND (reference sequence).

The V call is TRBV6-5, the J call TRBJ1-5; 7 bases map to TRBD1. The V gene end was trimmed by 6 bases and the J gene end by 5 bases; junction bases not matched to a gene: 10. The CDR3 covers 15 residues. From germline, CDR1 is MNHEY and CDR2 SVGAGI. CDR3 coding DNA: TGTGCCAGCAGAGAGACAGGGTTAGCATATCAGCCCCAGCATTTT. This codes for CASRETGLAYQPQHF.

The genes are TRBV2 and TRBJ1-2; TRBD1 matches at 8 bases. CDR3 size: 13 residues. V was clipped by 2 bases and J by 5 bases; unmatched bases: 1. Germline V gene lookup returns CDR1 SNHLY and CDR2 FYNNEI. CDR3 coding DNA: TGTGCCAGCAGTGAAAACAGGGGGTATGGCTACACCTTC. Translating gives CASSENRGYGYTF.

There are many counts of this clone. The CDR3 coding sequence is TGTGCCAGCAGCTCCTGGACAGGGAGGAGTAACTATGGCTACACCTTC. Translating it yields CASSSWTGRSNYGYTF. V gene TRBV5-8 combines with J gene TRBJ1-2; 8 nucleotides align to TRBD1. Germline V gene data show CDR1 as SGHTS and CDR2 as YDEGEE. The V gene end was trimmed by 3 bases and the J gene end by 1 base; junction bases not matched to a gene: 8. The CDR3 runs to 16 residues.

The count of this clone is one. The rearrangement links TRBV4-2 to TRBJ1-4, with TRBD1 as a possible D gene (5 bases). The length of the CDR3 is 15 residues. V was shortened by 1 base and J by 4 bases, with 10 bases between the two germline ends. Germline V CDR1 and CDR2: LGHNA, YNFKEQ. CDR3 DNA: TGTGCCAGCAGCCAAGTCGACAGCGATAATGAAAAACTGTTTTTT. Protein product: CASSQVDSDNEKLFF.

The chain is built from TRBV5-6 and TRBJ2-5; 9 nucleotides align to TRBD1. Trimming cost V 4 bases and J 5 bases; bases outside gene matches: 6. Germline V gene sequence: CDR1 SGHDT, CDR2 YYEEEE. This CDR3 is built from 14 residues. CDR3 region: CASSPGQGWETQYF. For the CDR3, the DNA is TGTGCCAGCAGCCCGGGACAGGGCTGGGAGACCCAGTACTTC.

This chain links TRBV6-5 with TRBJ1-5, with D unclear. V lost 5 bases and J 0 bases, leaving 8 bases between the germline ends. The germline V gene has CDR1 MNHEY and CDR2 SVGAGI. The CDR3 extends over 14 amino acids. The CDR3 DNA is TGTGCCAGCAGTCTACCGTATAGCAATCAGCCCCAGCATTTT. Protein sequence: CASSLPYSNQPQHF.

The CDR3 bases are TGTGCCAGCTCACTCATAGCGGGGTCCTCCTACAATGAGCAGTTCTTC. The encoded protein is CASSLIAGSSYNEQFF. This rearrangement joins TRBV18 to TRBJ2-1, with 8 bases fitting TRBD2. Per germline, CDR1 KGHSH and CDR2 LQKENI. With 4 bases clipped from V and 0 bases from J, the junction kept 5 bases outside the gene matches. This CDR3 spans 16 amino acids.